This T cell receptor (beta chain) appears in the sequencing data of a study of blood T cell repertoires in COVID-19. About the study: From the United States, Italy and Spain came samples of acute and convalescent COVID-19.

V shed 1 base and J shed 11 bases, with 23 bases lying between them. Germline V CDR1 and CDR2: SEHNR, FQNEAQ (reference sequence). This CDR3 spans 17 amino acids. The data were produced by immunoSEQ multiplex PCR, yet TCRdb's version contains in-frame clones alone and is incomplete. The profile shows about 440,000 clones, 75% to 90% of them singletons. The sequence was obtained from a woman aged 25 to 45 with acute or convalescent COVID-19. Sequencing was carried out using peripheral blood. The V and J genes are TRBV7-9 and TRBJ1-4, with unresolved D. This CDR3 reads CASSLEVIYDDTGKLFF. In nucleotides, the CDR3 is TGTGCCAGCAGCTTAGAGGTGATTTATGACGACACTGGGAAACTGTTTTTT.